The 6 T cell receptor beta chains given below trace back to one sample, sequenced in a study of OX40 agonist ivuxolimab in advanced cancers. Sequenced by immunoSEQ multiplex PCR; TCRdb stores in-frame clones only, minus some. The table has about 53,000 clones, around 75% seen once. The sample consisted of CD4+ or CD8+ T cells sorted from blood, taken in a trial of the OX40 agonist ivuxolimab. These receptors were collected from an adult with an advanced solid tumor such as melanoma, head and neck, liver or kidney cancer.

The V call is TRBV5-4, the J call TRBJ1-1, with a tentative D call TRBD1 (6 bases). Trimming shortened V by 0 bases and J by 5 bases, and 20 bases separated the two germline ends. Germline values: CDR1 SGHNT, CDR2 YYREEE (reference sequence). The CDR3 totals 17 residues. The CDR3 region is CASSLAVTGLSGTEAFF. Written as DNA, the CDR3 is TGTGCCAGCAGCTTGGCTGTGACAGGTCTTTCCGGAACTGAAGCTTTCTTT.

The chain couples TRBV7-2 to TRBJ2-3; 7 bases map to TRBD1. The ends lost 3 bases at V and 1 base at J; junction bases unmatched: 16. CDR1 SGHTA and CDR2 FQGNSA come from the germline V gene. The CDR3 is made up of 19 amino acids. The CDR3 DNA is TGTGCCAGCAGCTTCCCAGACAGGGCCAGTTCGGCTCGCACAGATACGCAGTATTTT. Translation gives CASSFPDRASSARTDTQYF.

The V call is TRBV6-1, the J call TRBJ1-2; TRBD1 is a possible D gene (6 bases). This CDR3 spans 15 amino acids. V was clipped by 5 bases and J by 0 bases, with 13 bases between them. Germline V gives CDR1 MNHNS, CDR2 SASEGT. CDR3 in amino acids: CASSTGQSTNYGYTF. The CDR3 bases are TGTGCCAGCAGTACCGGACAGAGTACTAACTATGGCTACACCTTC.

This rearrangement joins TRBV18 to TRBJ2-3; D gene uncertain. In germline, CDR1 is KGHSH, CDR2 LQKENI. V was shortened by 2 bases and J by 0 bases, with 9 bases between the two germline ends. The CDR3 runs 15 residues. The CDR3 DNA follows: TGTGCCAGCTCACCAACAGTCCTCAGCACAGATACGCAGTATTTT. This sequence encodes CASSPTVLSTDTQYF.

The genes are TRBV9 and TRBJ2-2; 9 bases align to TRBD1. CDR1 is SGDLS and CDR2 is YYNGEE in the germline V gene. V was pared by 0 bases and J by 3 bases, with 9 bases of the junction left unmatched. The CDR3 spans 18 residues. The CDR3 sequence is CASSVEMGGTGHTGELFF. CDR3 coding DNA: TGTGCCAGCAGCGTAGAAATGGGGGGGACAGGGCACACCGGGGAGCTGTTTTTT. The full variable domain, rest sourced from reference TRBV9 and TRBJ2-2, is DSGVTQTPKHLITATGQRVTLRCSPRSGDLSVYWYQQSLDQGLQFLIQYYNGEERAKGNILERFSAQQFPDLHSELNLSSLELGDSALYFCASSVEMGGTGHTGELFFGEGSRLTVL.

The chain couples TRBV5-1 to TRBJ2-3; D is perhaps TRBD1 or TRBD2 (5 bases each). The CDR3 extends over 14 amino acids. The V end lost 2 bases, the J end lost 5 bases, and 12 bases lay between the germline ends. Germline V gives CDR1 SGHRS, CDR2 YFSETQ. The DNA of the CDR3 is TGCGCCAGCAGCTTAAGAGGGGATGTAGATACGCAGTATTTT. Protein product: CASSLRGDVDTQYF.